The 9 T cell receptor beta chains listed next were all sequenced from one sample in a study of blood T cell repertoires in COVID-19. Generated by immunoSEQ multiplex PCR, the TCRdb table keeps only in-frame clones and is missing some. The sample has 120,000 to 150,000 clones; around 91% are singletons. Sequenced sample: peripheral blood. Receptors were obtained from a woman between 55 and 75 years old with active COVID-19.

This sequence joins TRBV4-3 and TRBJ2-1, with TRBD2 identical over 8 bases. V lost 0 bases and J lost 4; bases outside the gene matches: 8. CDR1 and CDR2 from the germline V gene are LGHNA and YSLEER. The CDR3 spans 17 residues. CDR3 DNA sequence: TGCGCCAGCAGCCAAGATTTGAGGGCGGGAGGATACAATGAGCAGTTCTTC. This sequence encodes CASSQDLRAGGYNEQFF.

V is TRBV6-7 and J is TRBJ1-1; TRBD1 matches 8 bases. TRBV6-7 is an ORF for which the function is uncertain. The CDR3 covers 14 residues. The trim removed 3 bases at V and 6 bases at J, leaving 6 bases unmatched. The CDR3 protein is CASSYGQGASEAFF. Here the CDR3 DNA reads TGTGCCAGCAGTTATGGGCAGGGGGCGTCTGAAGCTTTCTTT.

The genes are TRBV5-4 and TRBJ1-1; 8 bases are shared with TRBD1. This CDR3 is built from 15 residues. Germline loops: CDR1 SGHNT, CDR2 YYREEE (reference sequence). V lost 5 bases and J lost 1; bases outside the gene matches: 7. CDR3 DNA: TGTGCCAGCAGAGTTGGACAGGGTACGAACACTGAAGCTTTCTTT. Amino acids: CASRVGQGTNTEAFF. Supplemented by reference TRBV5-4 and TRBJ1-1, the full variable domain reads ETGVTQSPTHLIKTRGQQVTLRCSSQSGHNTVSWYQQALGQGPQFIFQYYREEENGRGNFPPRFSGLQFPNYSSELNVNALELDDSALYLCASRVGQGTNTEAFFGQGTRLTVV.

This chain connects TRBV28 to TRBJ1-2, with D possibly being TRBD1 (6 bases). V shed 5 bases and J shed 4 bases, with 14 bases lying between them. CDR1 and CDR2 (germline): MDHEN, SYDVKM. The CDR3 loop spans 14 amino acids. The DNA for the CDR3 is TGTGCCAGCAGTGCCGGGACAAGGATCTATGGCTACACCTTC. It yields the protein CASSAGTRIYGYTF.

This rearrangement joins TRBV18 to TRBJ2-2, with D perhaps matching TRBD1 (6 bases). Germline CDR1 and CDR2: KGHSH and LQKENI. Trimming cost V 6 bases and J 0 bases, with 17 bases left between them. This CDR3 spans 17 amino acids. The CDR3 DNA follows: TGTGCCAGCTCCCAGGTTCCGACAGGAACGAACACCGGGGAGCTGTTTTTT. Translation: CASSQVPTGTNTGELFF.

The J gene is TRBJ2-1, the V gene TRBV7-6; maybe TRBD2 (5 bases). V was pared by 5 bases and J by 6 bases, with 17 bases between. Germline-derived CDR1 and CDR2 are SGHVS and FNYEAQ. This CDR3 region has 15 residues. The CDR3 region has the DNA TGTGCCAGCAGCCCGACTGGGCTAGCAGGCAATGAGCAGTTCTTC. As protein: CASSPTGLAGNEQFF.

This clone was seen once. This chain joins TRBV18 and TRBJ1-2; D is perhaps TRBD1 (6 bases). Trimming removed 3 bases at V and 7 bases at J, with 18 bases between. Germline V CDR1 and CDR2: KGHSH, LQKENI. This CDR3 comprises 15 residues. The CDR3 loop is CASSPNRVIGGGYTF. DNA of the CDR3: TGTGCCAGCTCACCTAACAGGGTAATAGGGGGTGGCTACACCTTC.

The genes are TRBV9 and TRBJ2-2; tentatively, D is TRBD1 (6 bases). CDR1 and CDR2 (germline): SGDLS, YYNGEE. V was trimmed by 2 bases and J by 6 bases, leaving 26 bases between them. The CDR3 loop spans 19 amino acids. The CDR3 sequence: CASSVVNPSVQGMAGELFF. CDR3 bases: TGTGCCAGCAGCGTCGTGAACCCCTCAGTACAGGGTATGGCCGGGGAGCTGTTTTTT. The full variable domain, its missing parts supplied by reference TRBV9 and TRBJ2-2, is DSGVTQTPKHLITATGQRVTLRCSPRSGDLSVYWYQQSLDQGLQFLIQYYNGEERAKGNILERFSAQQFPDLHSELNLSSLELGDSALYFCASSVVNPSVQGMAGELFFGEGSRLTVL.

This chain joins TRBV5-1 and TRBJ2-3; 11 bases match TRBD2. CDR3 length equals 17 residues. Germline trimming cut 4 bases from V and 6 bases from J; bases unmatched to any gene: 13. CDR1 is SGHRS, CDR2 YFSETQ, per germline. The chain's CDR3 is CASSIRSLAGAGDTQYF. The CDR3 DNA reads as TGCGCCAGCAGCATCCGCTCACTAGCGGGAGCTGGGGATACGCAGTATTTT.